This T cell receptor beta chain came from a study of cytomegalovirus exposure and HLA in healthy donors. Study-level results: Clonal expansion, a later analysis showed, was greater in HLA-associated TCR beta chains than in equally common others.

Germline loops: CDR1 MNHEY, CDR2 SMNVEV (reference sequence). V was trimmed by 2 bases and J by 8 bases, leaving 4 bases between them. CDR3 length: 11 amino acids. It was with 60 Vbeta and 13 Jbeta primers that the PCR ran. The repertoire was sequenced with immunoSEQ multiplex PCR; TCRdb's copy has only in-frame clones and lacks some. The sample lists 150,000 to 200,000 clones, 65% to 80% occurring once. Notes on this clone: Its antigen is unidentified.

The TCR comes from a male donor in good health and CMV-seronegative. This chain links TRBV27 with TRBJ2-4; the D is unclear. The sequenced material came from PBMCs. CDR3 residues: CASSLGHIQYF. CDR3 sequence (DNA): TGTGCCAGCAGTTTAGGGCACATTCAGTACTTC.